This TCR beta chain was sequenced in a study of T cell repertoires in cytomegalovirus infection. At the level of the study: Indicated by public TCR beta signatures were CMV infection and matching HLA type.

Germline-derived CDR1 and CDR2 are SQVTM and ANQGSEA. This CDR3 is built from 14 residues. The V segment lost 6 bases and the J segment 5 bases; nucleotides outside the gene matches: 10. In TCRdb, the reads were re-called with MiXCR into one record per CDR3 protein. The sample records some 300,000 distinct CDR3 sequences, about 13% being singletons. The receptor's source is a human donor in good health (CMV status not recorded). Some clones in this sample may be carry-over from other donors' samples. The chain combines TRBV29-1 with TRBJ1-1, with 9 bases that match TRBD1. The specimen was PBMCs. The CDR3 loop reads CSVKPGTGNTEAFF. The CDR3 nucleotides read TGCAGCGTGAAACCCGGGACAGGGAATACTGAAGCTTTCTTT.